A selection of T cell receptor beta chains follows, all from one sample in a study of blood T cell repertoires in COVID-19. Method: immunoSEQ multiplex PCR; TCRdb's copy keeps in-frame clones and lacks some. The sample carries nearly 300,000 clones, approximately 90% recorded once. Sample: peripheral blood. The receptors come from a woman in her 30s who had recovered from COVID-19. CDR3s include the opening cysteine and the closing phenylalanine or tryptophan. The order of the fields is CDR3 length, D gene, clone size, V gene, J gene, CDR3 DNA, CDR3 protein. A D gene is named only where the DNA matches it firmly. A clone size is listed for some rows: how often the clone was seen (once, few, many), or a class if it is expanded.

len: 17
d_gene: -
abundance: -
v_gene: TRBV19
j_gene: TRBJ1-1
CDR3nt: TGTGCCAGTAGTATAGATGGTTACAGGGCCGAGAACACTGAAGCTTTCTTT
CDR3aa: CASSIDGYRAENTEAFF

len: 15
d_gene: TRBD1
abundance: few
v_gene: TRBV5-1
j_gene: TRBJ1-1
CDR3nt: TGCGCCAGCAGCACCCCAAGGACAGGGGAAACTGAAGCTTTCTTT
CDR3aa: CASSTPRTGETEAFF

len: 15
d_gene: TRBD1
abundance: -
v_gene: TRBV14
j_gene: TRBJ2-2
CDR3nt: TGTGCCAGCAGCCCGGACAGGACCTACACCGGGGAGCTGTTTTTT
CDR3aa: CASSPDRTYTGELFF

len: 13
d_gene: -
abundance: -
v_gene: TRBV4-1
j_gene: TRBJ1-1
CDR3nt: TGCGCCAGTCAATTATCAGGAAACACTGAAGCTTTCTTT
CDR3aa: CASQLSGNTEAFF

len: 16
d_gene: -
abundance: few
v_gene: TRBV6-2/TRBV6-3
j_gene: TRBJ2-7
CDR3nt: TGTGCCAGCAGTTACGATTTTGGGGGGATACTACGCGAGCAGTACTTC
CDR3aa: CASSYDFGGILREQYF

len: 16
d_gene: TRBD2
abundance: -
v_gene: TRBV2
j_gene: TRBJ2-2
CDR3nt: TGTGCCAGCAGTGAACTAGCGGGGCGATACACCGGGGAGCTGTTTTTT
CDR3aa: CASSELAGRYTGELFF

len: 14
d_gene: -
abundance: few
v_gene: TRBV7-2
j_gene: TRBJ2-7
CDR3nt: TGTGCCAGCACCCTGGCCCAGGTTGCCTACGAGCAGTACTTC
CDR3aa: CASTLAQVAYEQYF

len: 14
d_gene: -
abundance: -
v_gene: TRBV24-1
j_gene: TRBJ2-2
CDR3nt: TGTGCCACCAGTGATTTTATGAACACCGGGGAGCTGTTTTTT
CDR3aa: CATSDFMNTGELFF

len: 11
d_gene: -
abundance: -
v_gene: TRBV20-1
j_gene: TRBJ1-2
CDR3nt: TGCAGTGCGGGCGGGCGGAGAGGCTACACCTTC
CDR3aa: CSAGGRRGYTF

len: 16
d_gene: TRBD1
abundance: -
v_gene: TRBV20-1
j_gene: TRBJ2-7
CDR3nt: TGCAGTGCTAGTCTTGCCCCGGGACAGAGCTCCTACGAGCAGTACTTC
CDR3aa: CSASLAPGQSSYEQYF

len: 14
d_gene: -
abundance: -
v_gene: TRBV28
j_gene: TRBJ2-7
CDR3nt: TGTGCCAGCAGTTACCGGACTGACTCCTACGAGCAGTACTTC
CDR3aa: CASSYRTDSYEQYF

len: 17
d_gene: TRBD2
abundance: -
v_gene: TRBV4-1
j_gene: TRBJ2-3
CDR3nt: TGCGCCAGCAGTCCTTCTCTTAGCGGGGGGGCGGTAGATACGCAGTATTTT
CDR3aa: CASSPSLSGGAVDTQYF

len: 13
d_gene: -
abundance: -
v_gene: TRBV3-1/TRBV3-2
j_gene: TRBJ1-2
CDR3nt: TGTGCCAGCAGCCAACGGGGGTGGGATGGCTACACCTTC
CDR3aa: CASSQRGWDGYTF

len: 15
d_gene: TRBD2
abundance: -
v_gene: TRBV5-4
j_gene: TRBJ2-2
CDR3nt: TGTGCCAGCAGCCCTAGCGGGGGGGCGATCGGGGAGCTGTTTTTT
CDR3aa: CASSPSGGAIGELFF

len: 13
d_gene: TRBD1
abundance: -
v_gene: TRBV5-1
j_gene: TRBJ1-1
CDR3nt: TGCGCCAGCAGCTTGGAAGGGACAGGGGAAGCTTTCTTT
CDR3aa: CASSLEGTGEAFF

len: 11
d_gene: -
abundance: -
v_gene: TRBV29-1
j_gene: TRBJ1-2
CDR3nt: TGCAGCGTTCCAGCCCAGGGCGGCTACACCTTC
CDR3aa: CSVPAQGGYTF

len: 15
d_gene: -
abundance: -
v_gene: TRBV5-4
j_gene: TRBJ2-7
CDR3nt: TGTGCCAGCAGCTCAAAAACAGGCCTCTCCTACGAGCAGTACTTC
CDR3aa: CASSSKTGLSYEQYF

len: 14
d_gene: TRBD2
abundance: -
v_gene: TRBV2
j_gene: TRBJ2-3
CDR3nt: TGTGCCAGCAGGACTAGCGGGGGAACGGATACGCAGTATTTT
CDR3aa: CASRTSGGTDTQYF

len: 13
d_gene: -
abundance: -
v_gene: TRBV18
j_gene: TRBJ2-7
CDR3nt: TGTGCCAGCTCACCCACATCCGATTACGAGCAGTACTTC
CDR3aa: CASSPTSDYEQYF

len: 15
d_gene: TRBD2
abundance: -
v_gene: TRBV30
j_gene: TRBJ2-5
CDR3nt: TGTGCCTGGAGTGCGACTAGCGGGGGGGCGGAGACCCAGTACTTC
CDR3aa: CAWSATSGGAETQYF

len: 15
d_gene: -
abundance: -
v_gene: TRBV9
j_gene: TRBJ2-1
CDR3nt: TGTGCCAGCAGCTCTAGACTATTCAACTACAATGAGCAGTTCTTC
CDR3aa: CASSSRLFNYNEQFF

len: 15
d_gene: TRBD1
abundance: few
v_gene: TRBV4-1
j_gene: TRBJ2-3
CDR3nt: TGCGCCAGCAGACCGACAGGGGGCTTCACAGATACGCAGTATTTT
CDR3aa: CASRPTGGFTDTQYF

len: 18
d_gene: TRBD1
abundance: -
v_gene: TRBV25-1
j_gene: TRBJ1-6
CDR3nt: TGTGCCAGCAGTGAATCCGGGCTTGTGGGACAGCAGAATTCACCCCTCCACTTT
CDR3aa: CASSESGLVGQQNSPLHF

len: 16
d_gene: -
abundance: -
v_gene: TRBV7-3
j_gene: TRBJ2-1
CDR3nt: TGTGCCAGCAGCCGGAGGGGGGCTAGCGGTGACAATGAGCAGTTCTTC
CDR3aa: CASSRRGASGDNEQFF

len: 16
d_gene: -
abundance: -
v_gene: TRBV24-1
j_gene: TRBJ2-5
CDR3nt: TGTGCCACCAGTGATGTTAATGGACAGGGAGGGGAGACCCAGTACTTC
CDR3aa: CATSDVNGQGGETQYF

len: 15
d_gene: -
abundance: -
v_gene: TRBV5-1
j_gene: TRBJ2-5
CDR3nt: TGCGCCAGCAGCTTCGCGGCAGGGATCCAAGAGACCCAGTACTTC
CDR3aa: CASSFAAGIQETQYF

len: 15
d_gene: -
abundance: -
v_gene: TRBV4-2
j_gene: TRBJ2-1
CDR3nt: TGTGCCAGCAGCCAAGATTTGGGGGGGCATTGGGAGCAGTTCTTC
CDR3aa: CASSQDLGGHWEQFF

len: 15
d_gene: -
abundance: -
v_gene: TRBV6-5
j_gene: TRBJ1-5
CDR3nt: TGTGCCAGCAGGCGGGCGGGGAGTAGCAATCAGCCCCAGCATTTT
CDR3aa: CASRRAGSSNQPQHF

len: 12
d_gene: -
abundance: once
v_gene: TRBV5-8
j_gene: TRBJ1-2
CDR3nt: TGTGCCAGCAGCACAGGGAACTATGGCTACACCTTC
CDR3aa: CASSTGNYGYTF

len: 16
d_gene: TRBD1
abundance: -
v_gene: TRBV18
j_gene: TRBJ2-5
CDR3nt: TGTGCCAGCTCACCACCCATGACAGGGGGCGGAGAGACCCAGTACTTC
CDR3aa: CASSPPMTGGGETQYF

len: 13
d_gene: -
abundance: -
v_gene: TRBV14
j_gene: TRBJ1-1
CDR3nt: TGTGCCAGCAGCCGTCAGCGCAACACTGAAGCTTTCTTT
CDR3aa: CASSRQRNTEAFF

len: 16
d_gene: TRBD2
abundance: -
v_gene: TRBV5-1
j_gene: TRBJ2-1
CDR3nt: TGCGCCAGCAGCTTGGAGGGACTAGCGGTACAGGATGAGCAGTTCTTC
CDR3aa: CASSLEGLAVQDEQFF

len: 14
d_gene: TRBD1
abundance: -
v_gene: TRBV28
j_gene: TRBJ1-5
CDR3nt: TGTGCCAGCAGGTCGACAGGGGAGTATCAGCCCCAGCATTTT
CDR3aa: CASRSTGEYQPQHF

len: 15
d_gene: TRBD1
abundance: -
v_gene: TRBV2
j_gene: TRBJ1-4
CDR3nt: TGTGCCAGCAGTGAACAGGGGGGATACAATGAAAAACTGTTTTTT
CDR3aa: CASSEQGGYNEKLFF

len: 12
d_gene: -
abundance: -
v_gene: TRBV28
j_gene: TRBJ1-3
CDR3nt: TGTGCCACCTCGTCTGTCGGGGACACCATATATTTT
CDR3aa: CATSSVGDTIYF

len: 15
d_gene: TRBD1
abundance: -
v_gene: TRBV19
j_gene: TRBJ1-5
CDR3nt: TGTGCCAGTAGCCGACAGGGAATGAGCAATCAGCCCCAGCATTTT
CDR3aa: CASSRQGMSNQPQHF

len: 12
d_gene: -
abundance: few
v_gene: TRBV7-9
j_gene: TRBJ1-2
CDR3nt: TGTGCCAGCAGCTTAGACATGCATGGCTACACCTTC
CDR3aa: CASSLDMHGYTF

len: 15
d_gene: -
abundance: -
v_gene: TRBV7-9
j_gene: TRBJ1-1
CDR3nt: TGTGCCAGCAGCCATTTAGGGAGTGTCGAGACTGAAGCTTTCTTT
CDR3aa: CASSHLGSVETEAFF

len: 16
d_gene: -
abundance: -
v_gene: TRBV5-4
j_gene: TRBJ1-2
CDR3nt: TGTGCCAGCAGCTTGGTGGGTAACGAGGCAGTAGTTGGCTACACCTTC
CDR3aa: CASSLVGNEAVVGYTF

len: 14
d_gene: -
abundance: -
v_gene: TRBV15
j_gene: TRBJ1-1
CDR3nt: TGTGCCACCAGCCTTGAGAGAGCTAACACTGAAGCTTTCTTT
CDR3aa: CATSLERANTEAFF

len: 15
d_gene: -
abundance: -
v_gene: TRBV7-9
j_gene: TRBJ1-1
CDR3nt: TGTGCCAGCAGCTTAATGGCCAGCGGTGGCACTGAAGCTTTCTTT
CDR3aa: CASSLMASGGTEAFF

len: 12
d_gene: TRBD1
abundance: -
v_gene: TRBV29-1
j_gene: TRBJ1-1
CDR3nt: TGCAGCGTTGCAGGGGGGTTCACTGAAGCTTTCTTT
CDR3aa: CSVAGGFTEAFF

len: 11
d_gene: -
abundance: -
v_gene: TRBV11-2
j_gene: TRBJ2-7
CDR3nt: TGTGCCAGCAGCAAGACAGACGAGCAGTACTTC
CDR3aa: CASSKTDEQYF

len: 15
d_gene: -
abundance: once
v_gene: TRBV28
j_gene: TRBJ2-7
CDR3nt: TGTGCCAGCAGTTACAATGCGGGACGGGACTACGAGCAGTACTTC
CDR3aa: CASSYNAGRDYEQYF

len: 15
d_gene: -
abundance: -
v_gene: TRBV5-1
j_gene: TRBJ1-6
CDR3nt: TGCGCCAGCAGCTTGAGCGGGACCGCTAATTCACCCCTCCACTTT
CDR3aa: CASSLSGTANSPLHF